This entry is about one T cell receptor (beta chain). CDR1 and CDR2 (germline): MNHNS, SASEGT. The V end was cut by 5 bases, the J end by 8 bases, with 6 bases between. The CDR3 extends over 10 amino acids. The entry originates in a study of cytomegalovirus exposure and HLA in healthy donors. PCR used 60 Vbeta primers and 13 Jbeta primers. Assay used: immunoSEQ multiplex PCR; TCRdb lists only in-frame clones, some missing. This table has 98,000 or so clones, around three quarters appearing once. The gene calls are TRBV6-1 and TRBJ1-1; TRBD1 is a possible D gene (6 bases). The sequencing sample was made of PBMCs. This clonotype originated in a woman younger than 35 in good health and CMV-seropositive. CDR3 protein: CASSRGEAFF. The CDR3 bases are TGTGCCAGCAGTAGGGGGGAAGCTTTCTTT.